This T cell receptor beta chain was obtained from a study of T cells expressing NK-cell markers. From the 5' RACE reads, TCRdb lists one entry per CDR3 protein and no DNA. The listing records fewer than 400,000 distinct CDR3 sequences. Germline CDR1 MNHEY, CDR2 SVGAGI. This CDR3 has 17 residues. The clonotype comes from a man aged 18 to 69 in good health. The sequenced sample consisted of blood T cells: a sorted CD56 or NKG2C T cell subset, CD4+ or CD8+ T cells, or bulk PBMC T cells (not recorded which). The chain couples TRBV6-5 to TRBJ1-3. The CDR3 region is CASSYFPVSISGNTIYF.